This is a list of T cell receptor beta chains from one sample in a study of T cell responses to AZD1222 COVID-19 vaccine. TCRdb's copy holds only in-frame clones and misses some; the assay was immunoSEQ multiplex PCR. The table includes 120,000 or so clones, around 93% detected once. Sequencing used peripheral blood, obtained on day 0 of AZD1222 vaccination. These receptor sequences come from an adult in good health. Both conserved end residues are part of each CDR3. D genes are given only for firm matches. Not every row has a clone size; where given, it reads once, few, many or a size class.

clone size	V gene	J gene	D gene	CDR3 protein	CDR3 DNA
-	TRBV11-3	TRBJ2-4	TRBD1	CASSFRMDRGPDIQYF	TGTGCCAGCAGCTTTCGTATGGACAGGGGCCCGGACATTCAGTACTTC
-	TRBV5-8	TRBJ2-4	-	CASSPRLAKNIQYF	TGTGCCAGCAGCCCCAGACTAGCCAAAAACATTCAGTACTTC
-	TRBV6-5	TRBJ2-2	TRBD2	CASSGLASNTGELFF	TGTGCCAGCAGCGGACTAGCGAGCAACACCGGGGAGCTGTTTTTT
-	TRBV3-1/TRBV3-2	TRBJ2-7	-	CASSLDDRYYEQYF	TGTGCCAGCAGCCTAGATGACAGATACTACGAGCAGTACTTC
-	TRBV24-1	TRBJ2-1	-	CATSDLSLRGDNEQFF	TGTGCCACCAGTGATTTGAGTCTACGAGGCGACAATGAGCAGTTCTTC
-	TRBV27	TRBJ2-1	-	CASSPRPADSSYNEQFF	TGTGCCAGCAGTCCGAGACCGGCGGATAGCTCCTACAATGAGCAGTTCTTC
-	TRBV2	TRBJ1-3	-	CASTYGLGNTIYF	TGTGCCAGCACCTACGGGCTCGGAAACACCATATATTTT
-	TRBV4-1	TRBJ2-1	-	CASSQADEQFF	TGCGCCAGCAGCCAAGCAGATGAGCAGTTCTTC
-	TRBV3-1/TRBV3-2	TRBJ1-6	-	CASRGVASSYNSPLHF	TGTGCCAGCAGGGGGGTCGCGAGCTCCTATAATTCACCCCTCCACTTT
-	TRBV29-1	TRBJ2-1	TRBD1	CSVEQGAYNEQFF	TGCAGCGTTGAACAGGGGGCCTACAATGAGCAGTTCTTC
few	TRBV2	TRBJ1-1	-	CASSNSRGTEAFF	TGTGCCAGCAGTAACTCACGTGGGACTGAAGCTTTCTTT
-	TRBV7-8	TRBJ2-1	-	CASSLVGSYNEQFF	TGTGCCAGCAGCTTAGTGGGGAGCTACAATGAGCAGTTCTTC
-	TRBV11-2	TRBJ2-7	-	CASSLFGPPGYEQYF	TGTGCCAGCAGCTTATTCGGGCCGCCGGGGTACGAGCAGTACTTC
-	TRBV5-4	TRBJ2-1	-	CASSLELGPEQFF	TGTGCCAGCAGCTTGGAATTGGGACCTGAGCAGTTCTTC
-	TRBV2	TRBJ2-1	-	CASKILGTTYNEQFF	TGTGCCAGCAAGATCCTTGGGACAACCTACAATGAGCAGTTCTTC
-	TRBV6-1	TRBJ2-7	-	CASSEGAGFLYEQYF	TGTGCCAGCAGTGAAGGTGCCGGTTTTCTCTACGAGCAGTACTTC
-	TRBV28	TRBJ1-5	TRBD1	CAGGQGNQPQHF	TGTGCAGGCGGACAGGGAAATCAGCCCCAGCATTTT
-	TRBV27	TRBJ1-2	-	CASSGVGGAGYGYTF	TGTGCCAGCAGTGGGGTGGGGGGCGCAGGATATGGCTACACCTTC
few	TRBV29-1	TRBJ2-6	-	CSYRLGTDPSGANVLTF	TGCAGCTATAGGCTTGGGACCGATCCCTCTGGGGCCAACGTCCTGACTTTC
-	TRBV2	TRBJ2-1	TRBD2	CASYTAGLAGGSTSYNEQFF	TGTGCCAGCTATACGGCGGGACTAGCGGGAGGGTCCACCTCCTACAATGAGCAGTTCTTC
-	TRBV12-5	TRBJ1-3	-	CASGLGPLSGNTIYF	TGTGCTAGTGGTCTGGGACCTCTCTCTGGAAACACCATATATTTT
-	TRBV27	TRBJ1-5	-	CASSLPGLQVGNQPQHF	TGTGCCAGCAGTCTCCCAGGATTACAGGTGGGCAATCAGCCCCAGCATTTT
-	TRBV30	TRBJ2-4	-	CAWVWSAKNIQYF	TGTGCCTGGGTATGGTCAGCCAAAAACATTCAGTACTTC
once	TRBV6-5	TRBJ2-7	-	CASRGLQSAVEQYF	TGTGCCAGCAGGGGACTGCAGTCGGCGGTCGAGCAGTACTTC
once	TRBV28	TRBJ2-2	TRBD1	CASSTGTGGLLNANTGELFF	TGTGCCAGCAGTACCGGGACAGGGGGCCTACTTAACGCGAACACCGGGGAGCTGTTTTTT
-	TRBV7-9	TRBJ2-7	TRBD2	CASSFQAGLREQYF	TGTGCCAGCAGCTTTCAAGCGGGACTCCGGGAGCAGTACTTC
-	TRBV5-6	TRBJ1-2	-	CASSMPANYGYTF	TGTGCCAGCAGCATGCCCGCTAACTATGGCTACACCTTC
once	TRBV19	TRBJ1-6	-	CASSIYNSPLHF	TGTGCCAGTAGTATATACAATTCACCCCTCCACTTT
-	TRBV19	TRBJ2-1	TRBD2	CASTELLTSGYNEQFF	TGTGCCAGTACCGAACTTTTGACTAGCGGTTACAATGAGCAGTTCTTC
-	TRBV5-1	TRBJ1-2	-	CASSLEYGRDYGYTF	TGCGCCAGCAGCTTGGAGTACGGGCGGGACTATGGCTACACCTTC
-	TRBV28	TRBJ1-3	-	CASSLSSGNTIYF	TGTGCCAGCAGTTTGAGCTCTGGAAACACCATATATTTT
-	TRBV3-1/TRBV3-2	TRBJ1-6	-	CASRMGGDSPLHF	TGTGCCAGCCGCATGGGCGGCGATTCACCCCTCCACTTT
-	TRBV12-3/TRBV12-4	TRBJ1-1	-	CASSLPVGTEAFF	TGTGCCAGCAGTCTCCCCGTGGGCACTGAAGCTTTCTTT
once	TRBV6-5	TRBJ1-5	-	CASRRTGYSNQPQHF	TGTGCCAGCAGACGGACGGGCTATAGCAATCAGCCCCAGCATTTT
-	TRBV10-3	TRBJ1-5	TRBD1	CAISTGDQPQHF	TGTGCCATCTCTACAGGGGATCAGCCCCAGCATTTT
-	TRBV29-1	TRBJ2-5	TRBD1	CSVMGQGNRGQETQYF	TGCAGCGTGATGGGACAGGGTAATCGGGGTCAAGAGACCCAGTACTTC
-	TRBV29-1	TRBJ2-7	-	CSVEGGGSDEQYF	TGCAGCGTTGAGGGGGGGGGCTCGGACGAGCAGTACTTC
-	TRBV7-8	TRBJ2-1	-	CASSSTGSSYNEQFF	TGTGCCAGCAGCTCTACGGGGAGCTCCTACAATGAGCAGTTCTTC
-	TRBV24-1	TRBJ2-1	TRBD1	CATSETGQGGYNEQFF	TGTGCCACCAGTGAAACGGGACAGGGAGGGTACAATGAGCAGTTCTTC
-	TRBV6-5	TRBJ1-5	-	CASRSTGNQPQHF	TGTGCCAGCAGGTCCACAGGGAATCAGCCCCAGCATTTT
-	TRBV7-6	TRBJ1-1	TRBD1	CASSSPRTGENTEAFF	TGTGCCAGCAGCTCACCCCGGACAGGGGAGAACACTGAAGCTTTCTTT
-	TRBV5-4	TRBJ1-2	-	CASSLWGPTPTNYGYTF	TGTGCCAGCAGCTTGTGGGGACCCACCCCCACTAACTATGGCTACACCTTC
-	TRBV27	TRBJ1-1	TRBD1	CASSLSTVGTGGGKTEAFF	TGTGCCAGCAGTCTATCAACCGTTGGGACAGGGGGCGGAAAGACTGAAGCTTTCTTT
-	TRBV6-5	TRBJ2-7	TRBD2	CASSWTSQYEQYF	TGTGCCAGCAGTTGGACTAGCCAATACGAGCAGTACTTC
-	TRBV6-2/TRBV6-3	TRBJ2-7	-	CASSYRAESYEQYF	TGTGCCAGCAGTTATCGTGCAGAATCCTACGAGCAGTACTTC
-	TRBV21-1	TRBJ1-3	-	CASSSLTGGLRNTIYF	TGTGCCAGCAGTAGCCTCACAGGGGGCTTAAGAAACACCATATATTTT
few	TRBV5-1	TRBJ1-2	-	CASSFAGDNYGYTF	TGCGCCAGCAGCTTTGCAGGGGACAACTATGGCTACACCTTC
-	TRBV3-1/TRBV3-2	TRBJ2-1	-	CASSPDPYNEQFF	TGTGCCAGCAGCCCTGACCCGTACAATGAGCAGTTCTTC
-	TRBV5-1	TRBJ2-3	-	CASSLVTAGLDTQYF	TGCGCCAGCAGCTTGGTGACAGCCGGCCTAGATACGCAGTATTTT
-	TRBV12-3/TRBV12-4	TRBJ1-2	-	CASSLRGGYGYTF	TGTGCCAGCAGTTTGAGGGGCGGCTATGGCTACACCTTC
-	TRBV6-5	TRBJ1-5	TRBD1	CASRWTGSGVTQHF	TGTGCCAGCAGATGGACAGGGTCGGGGGTTACCCAGCATTTT
-	TRBV6-5	TRBJ2-2	TRBD2	CASNPASGYTGELFF	TGTGCCAGCAACCCGGCTAGCGGGTACACCGGGGAGCTGTTTTTT